This TCR beta chain was captured in a study of T cell repertoires in cytomegalovirus infection. Study details: The authors relied on CMV epitopes, both recently identified HLA-C-restricted and well-studied HLA-B-restricted.

V lost 6 bases and J 7 bases, leaving 16 bases between the germline ends. The germline gives CDR1 LNHDA, CDR2 SQIVND (reference sequence). The CDR3 contains 14 residues. Using its own MiXCR run on the reads, TCRdb lists one record per CDR3 protein. The table shows hundreds of thousands of distinct CDR3 sequences, with roughly 30% occurring only once. Turning to this clonotype: Its target is not known.

Study-level results: Carriers of CMV plus the relevant HLA were identified by cumulative public TCR beta family frequency.

The genes are TRBV19 and TRBJ1-5, with D unclear. The sample was cultured PBMCs, taken from culture after CMV antigen stimulation. The clonotype comes from a human donor in good health (CMV status not recorded). Some clones in this sample may be carry-over from other donors' samples. CDR3 DNA sequence: TGTGCCAGTAGCTTAAGGAGGTTCGGGCAGCCCCAGCATTTT. Protein: CASSLRRFGQPQHF.